The 3 T cell receptor beta chains in this list originate from one sample, sequenced in a study of identical twins. TCRdb re-derived calls from the 5' RACE reads in MiXCR, one entry per CDR3 protein. The table records some 730,000 distinct CDR3 sequences, 18% of them present only once. The same specimen was also included in a second study, on T cells expressing NK-cell markers.

The sample consisted of PBMCs. The receptors originated from a woman between 18 and 29 years old in good health.

This clonotype was recorded a few times. V and J are TRBV9 and TRBJ2-3, with no clear D. Germline assignment: CDR1 SGDLS and CDR2 YYNGEE. The CDR3 contains 14 residues. The V end was cut by 0 bases, the J end by 2 bases, with 7 bases between. The CDR3 region is CASSVVLSTDTQYF. The CDR3 region has the DNA TGTGCCAGCAGCGTAGTACTTTCCACAGATACGCAGTATTTT.

The rearrangement uses TRBV7-9 and TRBJ1-1; D uncertain. The V end lost 3 bases, the J end lost 5 bases, and 4 bases lay between the germline ends. This CDR3 is 11 amino acids long. CDR1 and CDR2 (germline): SEHNR, FQNEAQ (reference sequence). The CDR3 DNA is TGTGCCAGCAGCTTGATGACTGAAGCTTTCTTT. Protein sequence: CASSLMTEAFF.

The rearrangement joins TRBV5-1 to TRBJ2-3; D tentatively fits TRBD1 or TRBD2 (5 bases each). This CDR3 has 14 amino acids. CDR1 is SGHRS, CDR2 YFSETQ, per germline. The V and J ends lost 4 bases and 6 bases respectively, with 15 bases between them. The CDR3, as DNA: TGCGCCAGCAGCACCGGGACCAACTCGGATACGCAGTATTTT. Amino acids: CASSTGTNSDTQYF. The full variable domain, rest sourced from reference TRBV5-1 and TRBJ2-3, is KAGVTQTPRYLIKTRGQQVTLSCSPISGHRSVSWYQQTPGQGLQFLFEYFSETQRNKGNFPGRFSGRQFSNSRSEMNVSTLELGDSALYLCASSTGTNSDTQYFGPGTRLTVL.